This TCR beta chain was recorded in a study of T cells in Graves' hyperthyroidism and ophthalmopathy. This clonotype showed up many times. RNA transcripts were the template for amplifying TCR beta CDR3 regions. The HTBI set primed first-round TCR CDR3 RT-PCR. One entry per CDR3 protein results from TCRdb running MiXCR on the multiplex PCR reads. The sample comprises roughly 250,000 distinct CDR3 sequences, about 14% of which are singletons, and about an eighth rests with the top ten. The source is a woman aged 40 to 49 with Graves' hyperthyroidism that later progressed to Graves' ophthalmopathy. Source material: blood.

CDR3 sequence: CASSLVGAQGPDQYF. Written as DNA, the CDR3 is TGTGCCAGCAGCTTGGTGGGGGCACAGGGTCCGGATCAGTACTTC. V gene TRBV5-4 combines with J gene TRBJ2-7, with D possibly matching TRBD1 (6 bases). This CDR3 region has 15 residues. V was trimmed by 0 bases and J by 10 bases, leaving 20 bases between them. Germline CDR1 SGHNT, CDR2 YYREEE (reference sequence).